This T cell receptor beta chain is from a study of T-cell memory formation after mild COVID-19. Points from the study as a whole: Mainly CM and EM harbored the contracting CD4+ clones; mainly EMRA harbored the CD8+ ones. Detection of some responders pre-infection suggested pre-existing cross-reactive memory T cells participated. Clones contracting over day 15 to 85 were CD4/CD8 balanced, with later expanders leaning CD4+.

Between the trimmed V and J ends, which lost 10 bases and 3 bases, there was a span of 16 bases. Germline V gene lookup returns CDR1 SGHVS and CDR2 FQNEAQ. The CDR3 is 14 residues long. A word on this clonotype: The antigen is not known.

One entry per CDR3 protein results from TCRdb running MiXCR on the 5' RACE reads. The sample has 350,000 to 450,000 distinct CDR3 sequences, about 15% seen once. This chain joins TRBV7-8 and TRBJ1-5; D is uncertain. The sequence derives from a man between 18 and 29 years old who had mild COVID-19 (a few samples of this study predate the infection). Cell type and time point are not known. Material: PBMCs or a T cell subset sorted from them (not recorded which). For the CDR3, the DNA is TGTGCCACAGCTGAGCGACGGCCCAATCAGCCCCAGCATTTT. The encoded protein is CATAERRPNQPQHF.